These 8 T cell receptor beta chains originate from one sample sequenced in a study of shared clonotypes between healthy human individuals. Libraries were prepared by immunoSEQ multiplex PCR; TCRdb keeps only in-frame clonotypes and omits some of them. The sample consists of roughly 2.2 million clones, less than 95% of them appearing once. Sequencing was done on a sample of naive CD4+ T cells from PBMCs. As for subset: CD45RA+ positively selected. The receptor set was obtained from a man between 18 and 35 years old in good health. Some clones in this sample may be carry-over from other donors' samples.

The rearrangement uses TRBV7-9 and TRBJ2-2, with D perhaps matching TRBD1 (5 bases). V shed 5 bases and J shed 0 bases, with 10 bases lying between them. The CDR3 totals 15 residues. From germline, CDR1 is SEHNR and CDR2 FQNEAQ (reference sequence). The CDR3 region has the DNA TGTGCCAGCAGCCCCGGACACTCGAACACCGGGGAGCTGTTTTTT. This encodes CASSPGHSNTGELFF.

The V and J genes are TRBV29-1 and TRBJ1-1; no definite D call. The CDR3 is 16 residues long. V lost 2 bases to trimming and J lost 4 bases, with 20 bases between them. Germline V lookup: CDR1 SQVTM, CDR2 ANQGSEA. In nucleotides, the CDR3 is TGCAGCGTTGAAAAGTTTCTCGCCCTGGAGAGCACTGAAGCTTTCTTT. Its translation: CSVEKFLALESTEAFF.

This rearrangement joins TRBV5-6 to TRBJ2-7; D is ambiguous. This CDR3 is 13 amino acids long. V lost 0 bases, J lost 7 bases, and 11 bases lay in between. Per the germline V gene, CDR1 is SGHDT and CDR2 is YYEEEE. The CDR3 reads CASSLGAWQEQYF. As DNA, the CDR3 is TGTGCCAGCAGCTTGGGGGCCTGGCAGGAGCAGTACTTC.

The CDR3 reads CASSYTGLASHEQYF. For the CDR3, the DNA is TGTGCCAGCAGTTATACAGGGCTAGCTTCCCACGAGCAGTACTTC. This chain links TRBV6-6 with TRBJ2-7, with D possibly being TRBD1 (6 bases). The CDR3 contains 15 residues. Germline-derived CDR1 and CDR2 are MNHNY and SVGAGI (reference sequence). Between the trimmed V and J ends, which lost 3 bases and 5 bases, there was a span of 17 bases.

This clone was detected only once. V gene TRBV18 combines with J gene TRBJ2-3; 9 bases fit TRBD2. The germline CDR1 and CDR2 sequences are KGHSH and LQKENI. Trimming at V came to 2 bases and at J to 7 bases, leaving 19 bases not matched to a gene. CDR3 length: 19 residues. The CDR3 sequence: CASSPSGVVSGRRGYTQYF. The CDR3 DNA reads TGTGCCAGCTCACCAAGCGGAGTGGTCAGCGGGAGGAGGGGCTATACGCAGTATTTT.

The V call is TRBV28, the J call TRBJ2-1; D perhaps matches TRBD2 (5 bases). This CDR3 comprises 15 residues. CDR1 MDHEN and CDR2 SYDVKM come from the germline V gene. Between the trimmed V and J ends, which lost 5 bases and 2 bases, there was a span of 13 bases. The CDR3 reads CASSVGGTAYNEQFF. CDR3 DNA sequence: TGTGCCAGCAGTGTTGGAGGTACCGCCTACAATGAGCAGTTCTTC.

The chain uses TRBV7-3 and TRBJ2-6, with 9 bases identical to TRBD2. V shed 2 bases and J 0 bases; nucleotides not matched to a gene: 5. This CDR3 has 18 residues. The V gene's germline CDR1 is SGHTA and CDR2 FQGTGA. Here the CDR3 DNA reads TGTGCCAGCAGCTTAGCTAGCGGGACATCCTCTGGGGCCAACGTCCTGACTTTC. It translates to CASSLASGTSSGANVLTF.

The gene calls are TRBV5-1 and TRBJ2-2; 11 nucleotides match TRBD1. From germline, CDR1 is SGHRS and CDR2 YFSETQ. The CDR3 loop spans 17 amino acids. V shed 0 bases, J shed 2 bases, and the junction held 3 bases outside the gene matches. CDR3: CASSLVGQGANTGELFF. The CDR3 DNA reads as TGCGCCAGCAGCTTGGTTGGACAGGGGGCAAACACCGGGGAGCTGTTTTTT.